These 23 T cell receptor beta chains came from one sample sequenced in a study of response to subunit inactivated influenza vaccine. Each CDR3 protein is one row after TCRdb ran MiXCR on the RT-PCR reads. This sample yields roughly 700,000 distinct CDR3 sequences, of which over 11% are seen a single time; 6.5% to 8.5% belongs to the top ten. The starting material was PBMCs from blood, obtained 14 to 15 days before vaccination. Receptors originate from a man between 50 and 59 years old who received an inactivated influenza vaccine.

CDR3 coding DNA: TGTGCCAGCAGCCAAGATGATAGCGGGGGGACAGATACGCAGTATTTT. Its translation is CASSQDDSGGTDTQYF. The chain links TRBV3-1 to TRBJ2-3, with 10 bases that match TRBD2. With 0 bases clipped from V and 3 bases from J, the junction kept 3 bases outside the gene matches. Germline loops: CDR1 LGHDT, CDR2 YNNKEL (reference sequence). CDR3 length: 16 amino acids.

V is TRBV19 and J is TRBJ1-1; D is undetermined. The ends were cut back, 3 bases at V and 10 bases at J, with 18 bases in the middle. From germline, CDR1 is LNHDA and CDR2 SQIVND (reference sequence). The CDR3 length is 14 residues. The CDR3: CASSMMAGAAGAFF. The CDR3 bases are TGTGCCAGTAGTATGATGGCAGGAGCCGCGGGAGCTTTCTTT. The entire variable domain, with the rest obtained from reference TRBV19 and TRBJ1-1, is as follows: DGGITQSPKYLFRKEGQNVTLSCEQNLNHDAMYWYRQDPGQGLRLIYYSQIVNDFQKGDIAEGYSVSREKKESFPLTVTSAQKNPTAFYLCASSMMAGAAGAFFGQGTRLTVV.

In its sample, this clonotype was seen a few times. The V call is TRBV20-1, the J call TRBJ2-3; D is ambiguous. V was trimmed by 7 bases and J by 2 bases, leaving 13 bases between them. The CDR3 runs 13 residues. The germline V gene encodes CDR1 DFQATT and CDR2 SNEGSKA (reference sequence). CDR3 protein: CSVTRTTTDTQYF. The CDR3 nucleotides are TGCAGTGTCACAAGGACCACCACAGATACGCAGTATTTT.

The J gene is TRBJ1-6, the V gene TRBV3-1; TRBD1 might be the D (6 bases). Trimming stripped 4 bases from V and 7 bases from J, with 17 bases between. The CDR3 runs to 16 residues. Per germline, CDR1 LGHDT and CDR2 YNNKEL (reference sequence). CDR3: CASSPAVGGGNSPLHF. In nucleotides, the CDR3 is TGTGCCAGCAGCCCAGCCGTGGGGGGCGGAAATTCACCCCTCCACTTT.

The chain carries TRBV11-2 and TRBJ2-1; TRBD2 matches at 11 bases. The ends lost 0 bases at V and 0 bases at J; junction bases unmatched: 7. Germline CDR1 reads SGHAT; CDR2 reads FQNNGV. This CDR3 region has 19 residues. The CDR3 spells CASSLDETSGVSSYNEQFF. In nucleotides, the CDR3 is TGTGCCAGCAGCTTAGATGAGACTAGCGGGGTTAGCTCCTACAATGAGCAGTTCTTC.

In its sample, this clonotype was seen a few times. CDR3 loop: CASRHSRRGWGYEQFF. The DNA for the CDR3 is TGTGCCAGCAGGCACTCTCGGAGAGGGTGGGGGTATGAGCAGTTCTTC. The chain combines TRBV6-2 or TRBV6-3 with TRBJ2-1, with D perhaps TRBD1 or TRBD2 (5 bases each). The CDR3 consists of 16 residues. Germline values: CDR1 MNHEY, CDR2 SVGEGT. Trimming pared 6 bases from V and 8 bases from J, leaving 23 bases between.

The chain joins TRBV3-1 to TRBJ2-7; D gene unclear. The CDR3 has 14 amino acids. V lost 1 base to trimming and J lost 3 bases, with 10 bases between them. Germline loops: CDR1 LGHDT, CDR2 YNNKEL (reference sequence). CDR3: CASSQVDSLYEQYF. In nucleotides, the CDR3 is TGTGCCAGCAGCCAAGTCGATTCACTCTACGAGCAGTACTTC.

This clonotype has more than one count but fewer than ten. This chain's CDR3 is CASSYSRTGFREQYF. In DNA form, the CDR3 reads TGTGCCAGCAGTTACTCGAGGACAGGGTTTCGCGAGCAGTACTTC. The chain uses TRBV6-2 or TRBV6-3 and TRBJ2-7, with TRBD1 matching over 8 bases. CDR3 length: 15 amino acids. Trimming took 0 bases from V and 6 from J; bases not matched to a gene: 7. Germline V gene data show CDR1 as MNHEY and CDR2 as SVGEGT.

To note about this clonotype: A much larger clone differs by one base, so this may be a read error. The rearrangement uses TRBV20-1 and TRBJ2-1, with 7 bases fitting TRBD2. The last part of the DNA fits TRBJ2-7 better; the J call may be wrong. Germline-derived CDR1 and CDR2 are DFQATT and SNEGSKA (reference sequence). This CDR3 has 13 amino acids. CDR3 amino acids: CSAHSLAEPEQYF. The CDR3 DNA reads as TGCAGTGCGCATTCTCTAGCGGAGCCTGAGCAGTACTTC.

The chain recombines TRBV11-2 with TRBJ2-5; 7 bases align to TRBD1. Unmatched junction bases numbered 9, after V lost 7 bases and J lost 7 bases. In germline, CDR1 is SGHAT, CDR2 FQNNGV. The CDR3 is made up of 13 amino acids. CDR3 sequence: CASTQTGAGTQYF. As DNA, the CDR3 is TGTGCCAGCACCCAAACAGGGGCTGGGACCCAGTACTTC. The full variable domain, its missing parts supplied by reference TRBV11-2 and TRBJ2-5, is EAGVAQSPRYKIIEKRQSVAFWCNPISGHATLYWYQQILGQGPKLLIQFQNNGVVDDSQLPKDRFSAERLKGVDSTLKIQPAKLEDSAVYLCASTQTGAGTQYFGPGTRLLVL.

The sample holds a few counts of this clonotype. The rearrangement links TRBV10-3 to TRBJ2-5; TRBD2 might be the D (6 bases). The CDR3 has 13 residues. V lost 6 bases to trimming and J lost 0 bases, with 8 bases between them. Germline V gene data show CDR1 as ENHRY and CDR2 as SYGVKD. Written as DNA, the CDR3 is TGTGCCATCAGCCGGGACTACCAAGAGACCCAGTACTTC. Translated, it gives CAISRDYQETQYF.

CDR3 coding DNA: TGTGCCAGCAGGGGGGAGTTCGCGGCCCAGTACTTC. This codes for CASRGEFAAQYF. This rearrangement joins TRBV6-1 to TRBJ2-5; the D gene could be TRBD1 or TRBD2 (5 bases each). V was trimmed by 6 bases and J by 9 bases, leaving 14 bases between them. Germline V CDR1 and CDR2: MNHNS, SASEGT. CDR3 length: 12 amino acids.

The CDR3 DNA follows: TGTGCCAGCAATGGACAGGGGCGCTCAGATACGCAGTATTTT. Amino acids: CASNGQGRSDTQYF. The V call is TRBV2, the J call TRBJ2-3; 9 bases are a match to TRBD1. V shed 7 bases, J shed 4 bases, and the junction held 6 bases outside the gene matches. Germline V gene data show CDR1 as SNHLY and CDR2 as FYNNEI. The CDR3 covers 14 residues.

This clonotype was counted a few times. The chain couples TRBV28 to TRBJ2-5; 10 bases agree with TRBD1. The V and J ends lost 6 bases and 0 bases, in that order; junction bases with no gene match: 7. The germline gives CDR1 MDHEN, CDR2 SYDVKM. CDR3 length equals 16 residues. The CDR3 loop reads CASSPLGTGDQETQYF. CDR3 nucleotide sequence: TGTGCCAGCAGCCCACTTGGGACAGGGGACCAAGAGACCCAGTACTTC.

This clonotype has at least ten counts. V and J are TRBV7-9 and TRBJ2-1; TRBD1 aligns across 10 bases. The J segment lost 9 bases and the V segment lost 6 bases, leaving 14 bases of the junction unmatched. The CDR3 runs to 16 residues. Germline values: CDR1 SEHNR, CDR2 FQNEAQ (reference sequence). The CDR3 is CASRGGDRGPEIEQFF. DNA of the CDR3: TGTGCCAGCAGGGGGGGTGACAGGGGGCCGGAAATTGAGCAGTTCTTC.

This clonotype occurred many times. At one boundary the junction diverges from the germline segment, which might be a read error. This chain uses TRBV7-2 with TRBJ2-7; D is possibly TRBD2 (5 bases). This CDR3 is 14 amino acids long. Germline assignment: CDR1 SGHTA and CDR2 FQGNSA. The CDR3 sequence is CASSLGGRSYEQYF. In DNA form, the CDR3 reads TGTGCCAGCAGTTTAGGCGGGCGTTCCTACGAGCAGTACTTC.

The table lists this clonotype with a count of one. This chain uses TRBV28 with TRBJ2-1, with 11 bases lining up with TRBD1. The CDR3 has 12 residues. Germline V lookup: CDR1 MDHEN, CDR2 SYDVKM. The V segment lost 7 bases and the J segment 13 bases; nucleotides outside the gene matches: 6. The CDR3 region has the DNA TGTGCCAGCAATGGACAGGGGGCGGGACAGTTCTTC. This codes for CASNGQGAGQFF.

The table lists this clonotype with a few counts. The chain is built from TRBV10-3 and TRBJ1-5; D unclear. Germline lookup yields CDR1 ENHRY and CDR2 SYGVKD. The V and J ends lost 4 bases and 4 bases respectively, with 11 bases between them. This CDR3 has 14 residues. Here the CDR3 reads CAISARERNQPQHF. CDR3 in DNA: TGTGCCATCAGTGCGAGGGAGCGGAATCAGCCCCAGCATTTT.

This clonotype was picked up a small number of times. Given a much more abundant clone one base away, this may be a read error. The chain links TRBV20-1 to TRBJ2-5, with D perhaps matching TRBD2 (5 bases). CDR1 and CDR2 from the germline V gene are DFQATT and SNEGSKA (reference sequence). Deletions cut 4 bases from V and 3 bases from J, with 6 bases between. The CDR3 length is 11 residues. CDR3 nucleotide sequence: TGCAGTGCTAAACTAGAAGAGACCCAGTACTTC. This gives the protein CSAKLEETQYF.

The V gene is TRBV7-2, the J gene TRBJ1-1, with D hard to call. The CDR3 length is 11 residues. CDR1 is SGHTA and CDR2 is FQGNSA in the germline V gene. Between the trimmed V and J ends, which lost 4 bases and 7 bases, there was a span of 7 bases. CDR3 sequence (DNA): TGTGCCAGCAGCTCACGCCGTGAAGCTTTCTTT. Its protein is CASSSRREAFF.

The rearrangement links TRBV28 to TRBJ2-1; 9 positions match TRBD2. The CDR3 totals 14 residues. With V trimmed by 4 bases and J by 9 bases, 7 bases remained unmatched. The germline gives CDR1 MDHEN, CDR2 SYDVKM. In DNA form, the CDR3 reads TGTGCCAGCAGTTCTCCGGCGGGGGGGAGTGAGCAGTTCTTC. Its protein is CASSSPAGGSEQFF.

This rearrangement joins TRBV28 to TRBJ1-6; 9 nucleotides line up with TRBD1. The trim removed 5 bases at V and 9 bases at J, leaving 8 bases unmatched. CDR1 is MDHEN and CDR2 is SYDVKM in the germline V gene. The CDR3 is made up of 15 amino acids. The CDR3, as DNA: TGTGCCAGCAGTAAGCCGGGGACAGGGATTTCACCCCTCCACTTT. It is translated as CASSKPGTGISPLHF.

This clonotype has only a few counts. The rearrangement joins TRBV27 to TRBJ2-7; maybe TRBD1 (6 bases). Trimming took off 6 bases at V and 2 bases at J, with 17 bases between the two ends. The V gene's germline CDR1 is MNHEY and CDR2 SMNVEV (reference sequence). The CDR3 totals 15 residues. CDR3 sequence: CASSQTFRGPYEQYF. In nucleotides, the CDR3 is TGTGCCAGCAGCCAAACATTCAGGGGACCCTACGAGCAGTACTTC.